These 15 T cell receptor beta chains share one sample of origin, sequenced in a study of tumor and adjacent non-tumor tissue in lung cancer. The template was RNA from unsorted bulk tissue. More than 3 cm separated this lung sample from the edge of the tumor. The library came from three nested PCR rounds adapted from ARM-PCR protocols. Each CDR3 protein is one row after TCRdb ran MiXCR on the multiplex PCR reads. The data contain about 100,000 distinct CDR3 sequences, about 60% of them singletons. Sequenced sample: distant non-tumor lung tissue. Receptors were obtained from a man aged 25 to 40 with non-small cell lung cancer.

The chain is built from TRBV29-1 and TRBJ1-5, with D perhaps TRBD1 (5 bases). Germline-derived CDR1 and CDR2 are SQVTM and ANQGSEA. Trimming stripped 6 bases from V and 12 bases from J, with 24 bases between. This CDR3 has 14 residues. CDR3 nucleotide sequence: TGCAGCGTCTCCCGGGGCCCCAAGGATCGGCACCAGCATTTT. Its protein is CSVSRGPKDRHQHF.

Ten or more counts support this clonotype. The V gene is TRBV14, the J gene TRBJ2-7, with D perhaps matching TRBD2 (6 bases). Trimming took off 5 bases at V and 3 bases at J, with 14 bases between the two ends. The germline CDR1 and CDR2 sequences are SGHDN and FVKESK. The CDR3 extends over 14 amino acids. The CDR3 coding sequence is TGTGCCAGCAGCATCACGGGAGTTTACTACGAGCAGTACTTC. This sequence encodes CASSITGVYYEQYF.

As for this clonotype: Just one base apart from a much larger clone, this may be a read error. The chain combines TRBV24-1 with TRBJ2-1, with unresolved D. The germline V gene encodes CDR1 KGHDR and CDR2 SFDVKD. CDR3 size: 18 residues. This CDR3 is CVTSDSMATILNYNEQFF. DNA of the CDR3: TGTGTCACCAGTGATTCGATGGCGACAATACTCAACTACAATGAGCAGTTCTTC.

In this sample, this clonotype turned up once. No conserved phenylalanine or tryptophan is present at the end of the CDR3, so a read error is the likely explanation. The V call is TRBV20-1, the J call TRBJ2-5; D remains ambiguous. The CDR3 extends over 16 amino acids. V was trimmed by 3 bases and J by 1 base, leaving 18 bases between them. CDR1 is DFQATT, CDR2 SNEGSKA, per germline (reference sequence). In nucleotides, the CDR3 is TGCAGTGCTAGTTCCCCGAGGCAGGCCTCCCAAGAGACCCAGTACTAC. It codes for CSASSPRQASQETQYY.

This clonotype came up many times. This chain links TRBV5-4 with TRBJ2-2, with D maybe TRBD2 (6 bases). This CDR3 comprises 16 residues. Between the trimmed V and J ends, which lost 4 bases and 2 bases, there was a span of 15 bases. Germline values: CDR1 SGHNT, CDR2 YYREEE (reference sequence). CDR3 bases: TGTGCCAGCAGCGCGGAAACGACTAGAAACACCGGGGAGCTGTTTTTT. Its translation: CASSAETTRNTGELFF.

Concerning this clonotype: The junction differs from germline at one of its ends, possibly a read error. V is TRBV4-3 and J is TRBJ2-6; unclear D gene. This CDR3 has 16 amino acids. CDR1 LGHNA and CDR2 YSLEER come from the germline V gene. This chain's CDR3 is CASSQEFVSGVNVLTF. Here the CDR3 DNA reads TGCGCCAGCAGCCAAGAATTCGTCTCTGGGGTCAACGTCCTTACTTTC.

This clonotype turned up a few times. CDR3 sequence reads: CASSLVGIDYEQYF. In nucleotides, the CDR3 is TGTGCCAGCAGCTTAGTGGGCATAGACTACGAGCAGTACTTC. This rearrangement joins TRBV11-2 to TRBJ2-7, with D unclear. The CDR3 sequence is 14 residues long. Germline CDR1 is SGHAT and CDR2 is FQNNGV. V lost 1 base to trimming and J lost 3 bases, with 10 bases between them. The entire variable domain, with the rest obtained from reference TRBV11-2 and TRBJ2-7, is as follows: EAGVAQSPRYKIIEKRQSVAFWCNPISGHATLYWYQQILGQGPKLLIQFQNNGVVDDSQLPKDRFSAERLKGVDSTLKIQPAKLEDSAVYLCASSLVGIDYEQYFGPGTRLTVT.

The V call is TRBV7-9, the J call TRBJ1-2, with D tentatively TRBD1 (6 bases). Germline CDR1 SEHNR, CDR2 FQNEAQ (reference sequence). The CDR3 is 16 amino acids. The ends were cut back, 4 bases at V and 2 bases at J, with 17 bases in the middle. The CDR3 bases are TGTGCCAGCAGCTCCCGAGGGGGGGACTTAAACTATGGCTACACCTTC. It encodes CASSSRGGDLNYGYTF.

Comment on this clonotype: In this CDR3 the conserved last residue, phenylalanine or tryptophan, is missing, so a read error is likely. The CDR3 region is CASNQDEIGGTYEQYL. The DNA for the CDR3 is TGCGCCAGCAACCAAGACGAGATCGGCGGAACCTACGAGCAGTACTTA. The V call is TRBV4-1, the J call TRBJ2-7; the D is unclear. CDR3 length: 16 residues. Germline loops: CDR1 MGHRA, CDR2 YSYEKL.

Points on this clonotype: The germline gene is not matched at one end of the junction; a read error may be the cause. The genes are TRBV20-1 and TRBJ2-2, with D perhaps matching TRBD2 (5 bases). Per germline, CDR1 DFQATT and CDR2 SNEGSKA (reference sequence). The CDR3 covers 16 residues. For the CDR3, the DNA is TGCAGTGCTATAGGTCGCGGAAATCCGAACACCGGGGAACTGTTTTTT. It codes for CSAIGRGNPNTGELFF.

This clonotype was observed once. It is likely a read error, because the conserved phenylalanine at the end of the CDR3 is missing. CDR3 loop: CASRTSGPSYEQYL. The CDR3 bases are TGTGCCAGCAGAACTAGCGGGCCTTCATACGAGCAGTACTTA. The chain combines TRBV6-1 with TRBJ2-7, with TRBD2 identical over 9 bases. With 6 bases clipped from V and 4 bases from J, the junction kept 7 bases outside the gene matches. The CDR3 covers 14 residues. Germline CDR1 MNHNS, CDR2 SASEGT.

In this sample, this clonotype turned up many times. The rearrangement uses TRBV7-8 and TRBJ1-5; D call uncertain. Germline assignment: CDR1 SGHVS and CDR2 FQNEAQ. The CDR3 extends over 13 amino acids. Trimming shortened V by 0 bases and J by 8 bases, and 8 bases separated the two germline ends. The CDR3 loop reads CASSLASLEPQHF. As DNA, the CDR3 is TGTGCCAGCAGCTTAGCTTCCCTAGAGCCCCAGCATTTT.

CDR3 coding DNA: TGTGCCAGCAGCCGATTAGGCGCCACAGATACGCAGTATTTT. Translation gives CASSRLGATDTQYF. The chain uses TRBV11-2 and TRBJ2-3; unclear D gene. CDR1 and CDR2 from the germline V gene are SGHAT and FQNNGV. V was cut by 5 bases and J by 2 bases, with 11 bases left in between. The CDR3 is made up of 14 amino acids.

The chain joins TRBV11-3 to TRBJ2-7; a weak D match, TRBD1 (5 bases). Trimming cost V 7 bases and J 6 bases, with 22 bases left between them. Germline V gene data show CDR1 as SGHNT and CDR2 as YENEEA. CDR3 length: 15 amino acids. The CDR3 here is CASTRGAGIFCEQYF. DNA for the CDR3: TGTGCCAGCACCCGAGGCGCAGGGATTTTCTGCGAGCAGTACTTC.

The chain recombines TRBV20-1 with TRBJ1-2; D may be TRBD1 (5 bases). V shed 5 bases and J shed 10 bases, with 20 bases lying between them. Germline V lookup: CDR1 DFQATT, CDR2 SNEGSKA (reference sequence). The CDR3 totals 13 residues. CDR3 sequence: CSAPKPGRRDYTF. The DNA of the CDR3 is TGCAGTGCTCCCAAGCCAGGGAGGAGGGACTACACCTTC.